This TCR beta chain was identified during a study of T cell changes during pregnancy in multiple sclerosis. V shed 7 bases and J 0 bases; nucleotides not matched to a gene: 9. This CDR3 has 16 residues. The germline V gene has CDR1 SGHTA and CDR2 FQGNSA. This table comes from immunoSEQ multiplex PCR, and its TCRdb copy is limited to in-frame clones, with some not included. The sample has 35,000 to 45,000 clones, about 91% seen once; the top ten hold 0.73%. The chain recombines TRBV7-2 with TRBJ2-1; 7 positions match TRBD2. The clonotype was recovered from a female donor with multiple sclerosis, enrolled in a pregnancy study. This material consisted of CD4+ T cells from peripheral blood mononuclear cells, taken before pregnancy. In DNA form, the CDR3 reads TGTGCCAGCACCCGGGTGGGGGGGAGCTCCTACAATGAGCAGTTCTTC. The encoded protein is CASTRVGGSSYNEQFF.